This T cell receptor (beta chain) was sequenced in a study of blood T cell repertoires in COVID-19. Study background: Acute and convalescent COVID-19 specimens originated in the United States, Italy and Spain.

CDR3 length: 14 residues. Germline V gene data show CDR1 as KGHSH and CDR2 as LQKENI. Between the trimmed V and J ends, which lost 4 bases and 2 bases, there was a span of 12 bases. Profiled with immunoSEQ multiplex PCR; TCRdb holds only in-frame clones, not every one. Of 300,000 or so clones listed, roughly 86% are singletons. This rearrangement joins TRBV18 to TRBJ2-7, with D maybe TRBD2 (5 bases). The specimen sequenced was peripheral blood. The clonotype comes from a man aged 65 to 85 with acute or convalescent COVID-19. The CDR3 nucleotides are TGTGCCAGCTCACGCCGGACGGGGACCTACGAGCAGTACTTC. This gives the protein CASSRRTGTYEQYF.